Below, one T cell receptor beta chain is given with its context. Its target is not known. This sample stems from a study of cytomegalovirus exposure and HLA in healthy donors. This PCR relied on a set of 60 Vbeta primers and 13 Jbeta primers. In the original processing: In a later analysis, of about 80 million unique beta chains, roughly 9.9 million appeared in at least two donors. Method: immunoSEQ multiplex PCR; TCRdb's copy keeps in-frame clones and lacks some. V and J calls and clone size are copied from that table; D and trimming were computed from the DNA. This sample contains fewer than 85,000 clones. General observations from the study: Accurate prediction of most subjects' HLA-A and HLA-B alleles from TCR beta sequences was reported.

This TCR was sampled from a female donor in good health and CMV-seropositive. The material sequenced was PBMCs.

In DNA, the CDR3 is TGCGCCAGCAGCACTGCCACAGATACGCAGTATTTT. Amino acid sequence: CASSTATDTQYF. V and J are TRBV5-1 and TRBJ2-3; D remains ambiguous. V lost 4 bases, J lost 2 bases, and 5 bases lay in between. This CDR3 is built from 12 residues. From germline, CDR1 is SGHRS and CDR2 YFSETQ.